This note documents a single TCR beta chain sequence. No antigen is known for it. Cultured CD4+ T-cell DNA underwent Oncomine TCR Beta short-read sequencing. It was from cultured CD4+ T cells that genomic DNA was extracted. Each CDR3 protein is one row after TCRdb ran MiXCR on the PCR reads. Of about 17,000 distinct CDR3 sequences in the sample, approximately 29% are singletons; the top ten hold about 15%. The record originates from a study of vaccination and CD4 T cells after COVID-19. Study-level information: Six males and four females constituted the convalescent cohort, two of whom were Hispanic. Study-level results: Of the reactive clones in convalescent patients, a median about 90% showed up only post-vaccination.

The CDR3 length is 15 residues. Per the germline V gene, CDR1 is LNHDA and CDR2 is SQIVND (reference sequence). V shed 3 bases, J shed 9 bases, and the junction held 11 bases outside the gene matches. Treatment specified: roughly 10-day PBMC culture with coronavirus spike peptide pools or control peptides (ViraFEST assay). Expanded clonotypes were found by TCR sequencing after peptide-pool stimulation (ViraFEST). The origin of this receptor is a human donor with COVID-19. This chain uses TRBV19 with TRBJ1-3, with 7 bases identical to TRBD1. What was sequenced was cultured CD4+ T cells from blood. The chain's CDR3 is CASSILGQNAPTIYF. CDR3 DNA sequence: TGTGCCAGTAGTATTTTGGGACAGAATGCCCCCACCATATATTTT.